These 21 T cell receptor beta chains came from one sample sequenced in a study of T cells in Graves' hyperthyroidism and ophthalmopathy. Amplified TCR beta CDR3 regions came from RNA transcripts. Primed by the HTBI set, a first-round RT-PCR was run on the TCR CDR3. TCRdb independently ran MiXCR on the multiplex PCR reads; one entry per CDR3 protein. The sample contains under 250,000 distinct CDR3 sequences, around 17% of which appear only once. Sequences were obtained from blood. These receptors all come from a woman between 50 and 59 years old with Graves' hyperthyroidism.

This clonotype was recorded many times. V gene TRBV30 combines with J gene TRBJ1-2; no definite D call. In germline, CDR1 is GTSNPN, CDR2 SVGIG (reference sequence). V gave up 4 bases and J gave up 3 bases, with 12 bases separating them. The CDR3 extends over 13 amino acids. CDR3 DNA: TGTGCCTGGACCCTTACCGCACACTATGGCTACACCTTC. It codes for CAWTLTAHYGYTF. Full variable domain (remainder filled in from reference TRBV30 and TRBJ1-2): SQTIHQWPATLVQPVGSPLSLECTVEGTSNPNLYWYRQAAGRGLQLLFYSVGIGQISSEVPQNLSASRPQDRQFILSSKKLLLSDSGFYLCAWTLTAHYGYTFGSGTRLTVV.

The sample holds a few counts of this clonotype. This chain uses TRBV20-1 with TRBJ2-5; 15 nucleotides match TRBD2. Per germline, CDR1 DFQATT and CDR2 SNEGSKA (reference sequence). Trimming took 0 bases from V and 5 from J; bases not matched to a gene: 10. This CDR3 has 18 residues. The CDR3 DNA reads TGCAGTGCTAGAGATCTTGGGGGACTAGCGGGAGGCTTGGAGACCCAGTACTTC. This encodes CSARDLGGLAGGLETQYF.

This clonotype has ten or more counts. The V and J genes are TRBV2 and TRBJ1-4; D might be TRBD1 (5 bases). This CDR3 comprises 13 residues. Deletions cut 6 bases from V and 3 bases from J, with 8 bases between. The germline V gene has CDR1 SNHLY and CDR2 FYNNEI. CDR3 sequence (DNA): TGTGCCAGCAGCAGGGAGCCTAATGAAAAACTGTTTTTT. Translating gives CASSREPNEKLFF.

This clonotype was detected many times. V gene TRBV6-2 or TRBV6-3 combines with J gene TRBJ1-1; D is undetermined. Germline loops: CDR1 MNHEY, CDR2 SVGEGT. The CDR3 runs to 13 residues. With 0 bases removed from V and 4 bases from J, the gap between germline ends came to 6 bases. The CDR3 bases are TGTGCCAGCAGTTACTCGAAGGGCACTGAAGCTTTCTTT. It yields the protein CASSYSKGTEAFF.

This clonotype appeared many times. This may stem from a read error, because a much larger clone lies one nucleotide away. The chain employs TRBV7-8 and TRBJ2-1; 8 bases are a match to TRBD2. With V trimmed by 1 base and J by 5 bases, 7 bases remained unmatched. The CDR3 is made up of 16 amino acids. Germline lookup yields CDR1 SGHVS and CDR2 FQNEAQ. The CDR3 here is CASSLGGTRGNNEQFF. The CDR3 DNA is TGTGCCAGCAGCTTAGGAGGGACTAGGGGTAACAATGAGCAGTTCTTC.

The V and J genes are TRBV11-2 and TRBJ2-7; D might be TRBD1 (5 bases). Germline CDR1 SGHAT, CDR2 FQNNGV. V lost 6 bases to trimming and J lost 9 bases, with 18 bases between them. The CDR3 contains 13 residues. The chain's CDR3 is CASRRPGPQGQYF. The CDR3 DNA reads TGTGCCAGCAGAAGACCGGGCCCTCAGGGGCAGTACTTC.

This clonotype has only a few counts. The J gene is TRBJ1-2, the V gene TRBV25-1; no definite D call. Germline V gene data show CDR1 as MGHDK and CDR2 as SYGVNS. The length of the CDR3 is 12 residues. The V and J ends lost 3 bases and 5 bases respectively, with 7 bases between them. Written as DNA, the CDR3 is TGTGCCAGCAGTGAGGCTTTATATGGCTACACCTTC. The encoded protein is CASSEALYGYTF.

This clonotype was observed at least ten times. The CDR3 coding sequence is TGTGCCAGCAGCTTAGGAGGGATGGGTACCTACGAGCAGTACTTC. As protein: CASSLGGMGTYEQYF. This chain connects TRBV5-5 to TRBJ2-7; maybe TRBD2 (6 bases). Germline assignment: CDR1 SGHKS and CDR2 YYEKEE (reference sequence). The V end lost 2 bases, the J end lost 2 bases, and 14 bases lay between the germline ends. The CDR3 sequence is 15 residues long.

This clonotype turned up a few times. The chain carries TRBV12-3 or TRBV12-4 and TRBJ2-7; unclear D gene. There are 13 residues in the CDR3. The V gene lost 3 bases and the J gene lost 2 bases, with 8 bases spanning the gap. The CDR3 DNA is TGTGCCAGCAGTTTCGGGCCGGCCTACGAGCAGTACTTC. This translates into CASSFGPAYEQYF.

This clonotype was observed at least ten times. V gene TRBV20-1 combines with J gene TRBJ2-1, with D tentatively TRBD1 (5 bases). This CDR3 has 13 residues. Germline values: CDR1 DFQATT, CDR2 SNEGSKA (reference sequence). The germline V and J ends were trimmed by 3 bases and 5 bases, with 11 bases remaining between them. This chain's CDR3 is CSASGALDNEQFF. The CDR3 DNA follows: TGCAGTGCTAGTGGGGCCCTGGACAATGAGCAGTTCTTC.

This clonotype was counted ten times or more. The chain uses TRBV12-3 or TRBV12-4 and TRBJ1-5; D gene unclear. This CDR3 comprises 17 residues. V shed 3 bases and J shed 1 base, with 16 bases lying between them. The CDR3 nucleotides read TGTGCCAGCAGTTTTGTAGGTCAAAGAGCCAGCAATCAGCCCCAGCATTTT. Protein: CASSFVGQRASNQPQHF.

As to this clonotype: This may stem from a read error, because a much larger clone lies one nucleotide away. The genes are TRBV24-1 and TRBJ2-1; 10 bases match TRBD2. Germline V gene data show CDR1 as KGHDR and CDR2 as SFDVKD. The junction had 24 bases not matched to a gene; V was cut back by 9 bases and J by 8 bases. The CDR3 sequence is 19 residues long. The CDR3 protein is CATAIDGLGASGSFYEQFF. CDR3 coding DNA: TGTGCCACCGCGATTGATGGCTTGGGGGCTAGCGGGAGTTTCTATGAGCAGTTCTTC.

This clonotype was seen repeatedly, ten times or more. The chain carries TRBV20-1 and TRBJ1-5; D is ambiguous. CDR3 size: 14 residues. Germline assignment: CDR1 DFQATT and CDR2 SNEGSKA (reference sequence). Trimming stripped 3 bases from V and 2 bases from J, with 11 bases between. This CDR3 reads CSASSAGGNQPQHF. The CDR3 DNA sequence: TGCAGTGCTAGTTCGGCAGGAGGCAATCAGCCCCAGCATTTT.

This clonotype occurred many times. The chain joins TRBV5-6 to TRBJ2-1; D perhaps matches TRBD1 (5 bases). Germline V gene data show CDR1 as SGHDT and CDR2 as YYEEEE. CDR3 length: 13 residues. V was shortened by 0 bases and J by 7 bases, with 8 bases between the two germline ends. The CDR3 sequence is CASSLGGDNEQFF. DNA for the CDR3: TGTGCCAGCAGCTTGGGGGGCGATAATGAGCAGTTCTTC.

This clonotype was counted at least ten times. The rearrangement joins TRBV7-8 to TRBJ1-5; D gene unclear. V was clipped by 0 bases and J by 4 bases, with 7 bases between them. Germline V CDR1 and CDR2: SGHVS, FQNEAQ. The CDR3 consists of 14 residues. The DNA for the CDR3 is TGTGCCAGCAGCTTAGCAGAGGTGAATCAGCCCCAGCATTTT. Translating it yields CASSLAEVNQPQHF.

This clonotype has more than one count but fewer than ten. The DNA for the CDR3 is TGCGCCAGCAGCTTGGCCCCCGGGGGGCCGTCTGGAAACACCATATATTTT. Amino acid sequence: CASSLAPGGPSGNTIYF. This sequence joins TRBV5-1 and TRBJ1-3; D is possibly TRBD1 (6 bases). CDR3 length: 17 amino acids. Between the trimmed V and J ends, which lost 0 bases and 1 base, there was a span of 14 bases. Germline values: CDR1 SGHRS, CDR2 YFSETQ.

This clonotype was detected many times. The chain joins TRBV5-8 to TRBJ1-1; D is perhaps TRBD1 (5 bases). CDR1 and CDR2 from the germline V gene are SGHTS and YDEGEE. The length of the CDR3 is 14 residues. Trimming shortened V by 4 bases and J by 0 bases, and 10 bases separated the two germline ends. The CDR3 DNA is TGTGCCAGCAGCGGGGGACCGGTGAACACTGAAGCTTTCTTT. Its protein product is CASSGGPVNTEAFF. The full variable domain, completed using reference TRBV5-8 and TRBJ1-1, is EAGVTQSPTHLIKTRGQQATLRCSPISGHTSVYWYQQALGLGLQFLLWYDEGEERNRGNFPPRFSGRQFPNYSSELNVNALELEDSALYLCASSGGPVNTEAFFGQGTRLTVV.

The sample holds many counts of this clonotype. The V gene is TRBV3-1, the J gene TRBJ1-1; D not resolved. This CDR3 region has 14 residues. V was shortened by 4 bases and J by 1 base, with 10 bases between the two germline ends. Germline V gives CDR1 LGHDT, CDR2 YNNKEL (reference sequence). This CDR3 is CASSPLVGNTEAFF. CDR3 bases: TGTGCCAGCAGCCCTCTAGTAGGGAACACTGAAGCTTTCTTT.

This clonotype has a count of ten or more. The rearrangement links TRBV12-3 or TRBV12-4 to TRBJ2-1; TRBD2 aligns across 8 bases. This CDR3 region has 15 residues. The V segment lost 3 bases and the J segment 4 bases; nucleotides outside the gene matches: 5. The CDR3 DNA follows: TGTGCCAGCAGTTTTACTAGCGGCGGTTACAATGAGCAGTTCTTC. Encoded protein: CASSFTSGGYNEQFF.

This clonotype was found many times. The chain links TRBV6-1 to TRBJ2-1; no firm D call. Germline loops: CDR1 MNHNS, CDR2 SASEGT. The CDR3 consists of 15 residues. V dropped 5 bases and J dropped 8 bases, with 19 bases sitting between them. This CDR3 reads CASSLLAITLDEQFF. CDR3 sequence (DNA): TGTGCCAGCAGTCTCCTGGCGATAACCCTCGATGAGCAGTTCTTC.

This clonotype was seen more than once but under ten times. The chain has TRBV12-5 and TRBJ2-2; TRBD2 agrees at 8 bases. The CDR3 is 16 residues long. The V and J ends lost 3 bases and 0 bases, in that order; junction bases with no gene match: 3. Germline CDR1 is LGHNT and CDR2 is FRNRAP. In DNA, the CDR3 is TGTGCTAGTGGTTTCATTAGCGGGACGAACACCGGGGAGCTGTTTTTT. Its translation: CASGFISGTNTGELFF.